One T cell receptor (beta chain) is described in this entry. CDR3 length: 16 amino acids. Trimming removed 4 bases from V and 0 bases from J; junction bases left unmatched: 9. From germline, CDR1 is SGHRS and CDR2 YFSETQ. This specimen comes from a study of blood T cell repertoires in COVID-19. For the study at large: Spain, Italy and the United States supplied samples that represented acute and convalescent COVID-19. Sources were T cells, B-cell-depleted T cells, or PBMCs; the material itself was cDNA or gDNA.

In the original workflow: Nucleated cell number was recorded as an estimate derived from reference gene primer amplification. The data were produced by immunoSEQ multiplex PCR, yet TCRdb's version contains in-frame clones alone and is incomplete. V and J calls and clone size come straight from that table; D and trimming were deduced from the DNA. The sample records around 80,000 clones, 75% to 85% being singletons. The receptor comes from a woman between 65 and 79 years old with acute or convalescent COVID-19. V usage is TRBV5-1 and J usage is TRBJ1-2, with 7 bases lining up with TRBD1. The sample taken for sequencing was peripheral blood. The CDR3 region has the DNA TGCGCCAGCAGCCACGGCTCCGGGACAGCTAACTATGGCTACACCTTC. It yields the protein CASSHGSGTANYGYTF.